These T cell receptor beta chains were read from a single sample in a study of CD8+CD57+ T cells in acquired aplastic anemia. TCRdb reprocessed the reads via MiXCR and lists one record per CDR3 protein. The data contain some 200,000 distinct CDR3 sequences, roughly 53% of them singletons. Sequencing was carried out using sorted CD4+, CD8+, or CD8+CD57+ T cells (not recorded which) from PBMCs. These receptors came from a human donor with aplastic anemia. Both conserved end residues are part of each CDR3. Each record gives: D gene, J gene, clone size, V gene, CDR3 protein, CDR3 DNA. D genes are given only for firm matches. Clone size is given for some rows only: seen once, a few or many times, or a class if the clone is expanded.

TRBD1	TRBJ2-7	NA	TRBV19	CANSMGSTGLDEQYF	TGTGCCAATAGTATGGGGTCGACAGGGCTCGACGAGCAGTACTTC
NA	TRBJ1-2	many	TRBV20-1	CSASDSGTQNYGYTF	TGCAGTGCTAGTGATTCCGGGACCCAGAACTATGGCTACACCTTC
NA	TRBJ2-7	NA	TRBV14	CASSKVGYEQYF	TGTGCCAGCAGCAAAGTCGGTTACGAGCAGTACTTC
TRBD1	TRBJ1-6	NA	TRBV5-1	CASRISGTGINSPLHF	TGCGCCAGCCGTATCAGTGGGACAGGGATTAATTCACCCCTCCACTTT
TRBD1	TRBJ1-6	NA	TRBV11-3	CASSPGTENSPLHF	TGTGCCAGCAGCCCCGGGACAGAAAATTCACCCCTCCACTTT
TRBD1	TRBJ2-7	many	TRBV5-1	CASSWTGAVTEQYF	TGCGCCAGCAGCTGGACAGGGGCCGTTACCGAGCAGTACTTC
TRBD2	TRBJ2-2	many	TRBV9	CASSVGVAGMNTGELFF	TGTGCCAGCAGCGTAGGAGTAGCGGGGATGAACACCGGGGAGCTGTTTTTT
NA	TRBJ2-6	NA	TRBV29-1	CSVGVGGSGANVLTF	TGCAGTGTTGGAGTGGGGGGCTCTGGGGCCAACGTCCTGACTTTC
NA	TRBJ1-2	many	TRBV20-1	CSAAGANYGYTF	TGCAGTGCCGCAGGGGCTAACTATGGCTACACCTTC
NA	TRBJ2-3	many	TRBV20-1	CSARPPISTDTQYF	TGCAGTGCTAGACCCCCCATATCCACAGATACGCAGTATTTT